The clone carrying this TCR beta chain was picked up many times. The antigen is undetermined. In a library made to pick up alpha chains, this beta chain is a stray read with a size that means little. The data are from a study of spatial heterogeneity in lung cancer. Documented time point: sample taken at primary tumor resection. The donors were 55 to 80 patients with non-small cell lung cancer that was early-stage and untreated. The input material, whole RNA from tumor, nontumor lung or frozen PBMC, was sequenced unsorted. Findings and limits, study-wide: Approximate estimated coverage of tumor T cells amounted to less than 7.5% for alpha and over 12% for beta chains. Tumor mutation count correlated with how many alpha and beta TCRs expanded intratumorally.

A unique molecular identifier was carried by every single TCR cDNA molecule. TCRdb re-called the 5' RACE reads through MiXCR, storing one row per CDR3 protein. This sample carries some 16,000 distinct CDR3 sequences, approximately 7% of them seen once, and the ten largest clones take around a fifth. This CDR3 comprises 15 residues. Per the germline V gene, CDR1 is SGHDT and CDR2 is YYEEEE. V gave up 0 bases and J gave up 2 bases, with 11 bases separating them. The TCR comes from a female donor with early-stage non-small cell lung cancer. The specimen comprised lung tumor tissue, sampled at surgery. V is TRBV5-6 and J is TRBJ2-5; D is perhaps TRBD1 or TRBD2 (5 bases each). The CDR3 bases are TGTGCCAGCAGCTTGGTTTCTGGGGGTCAAGAGACCCAGTACTTC. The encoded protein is CASSLVSGGQETQYF.